Following are 9 T cell receptor beta chains from one sample sequenced in a study of blood T cells in healthy people across ages. Using a J-beta primer mix together with a sample-barcoded 5' primer, a second PCR was run for about 6 to 11 cycles. Each CDR3 protein gets one entry after TCRdb re-called the 5' RACE reads with MiXCR. This table has 980,000 or so distinct CDR3 sequences, roughly 52% appearing once. The sequenced material came from blood. These receptors were collected from a man aged 30-40 years in good health.

The gene calls are TRBV7-2 and TRBJ1-3; D is uncertain. From germline, CDR1 is SGHTA and CDR2 FQGNSA. V lost 5 bases and J 4 bases, leaving 12 bases between the germline ends. The CDR3 totals 14 residues. The CDR3 reads CASSPGSRGNTIYF. DNA for the CDR3: TGTGCCAGCAGCCCGGGGAGCCGGGGAAACACCATATATTTT.

This clonotype was counted only a few times. The chain combines TRBV4-2 with TRBJ1-1, with TRBD1 matching 7 bases. J was trimmed by 3 bases and V by 3 bases; bases with no gene match: 7. CDR3 length: 15 amino acids. The germline V gene has CDR1 LGHNA and CDR2 YNFKEQ. CDR3 nucleotide sequence: TGTGCCAGCAGCCAGGAGACAGGGACCTACACTGAAGCTTTCTTT. Protein sequence: CASSQETGTYTEAFF.

The chain combines TRBV7-6 with TRBJ2-3; no clear D gene. Germline V gene lookup returns CDR1 SGHVS and CDR2 FNYEAQ. V was shortened by 5 bases and J by 4 bases, with 13 bases between the two germline ends. This CDR3 has 14 amino acids. CDR3 protein: CASSPRWSADTQYF. Here the CDR3 DNA reads TGTGCCAGCAGCCCAAGGTGGTCCGCAGATACGCAGTATTTT.

The J gene is TRBJ2-1, the V gene TRBV6-4, with D perhaps matching TRBD2 (7 bases). The germline V gene encodes CDR1 MRHNA and CDR2 SNTAGT. The CDR3 loop spans 15 amino acids. Trimming removed 2 bases at V and 7 bases at J, with 15 bases between. CDR3 nucleotides: TGTGCCAGCAGTGACGGTTCGGGGGGCTTGAATGAGCAGTTCTTC. It encodes CASSDGSGGLNEQFF.

This clonotype appeared a few times. This chain joins TRBV7-2 and TRBJ1-2; D is uncertain. The V end was cut by 6 bases, the J end by 4 bases, with 15 bases between. The CDR3 length is 14 residues. Germline V gene data show CDR1 as SGHTA and CDR2 as FQGNSA. The CDR3 reads CASSPGTAGYGYTF. In DNA, the CDR3 is TGTGCCAGCAGTCCCGGTACAGCAGGCTATGGCTACACCTTC.

This chain uses TRBV20-1 with TRBJ2-7; TRBD1 agrees at 7 bases. V shed 0 bases, J shed 0 bases, and the junction held 8 bases outside the gene matches. Germline values: CDR1 DFQATT, CDR2 SNEGSKA (reference sequence). This CDR3 spans 16 amino acids. The CDR3 DNA reads TGCAGTGCTAGAGATTGGGGGACAGACAGCTCCTACGAGCAGTACTTC. Amino acids: CSARDWGTDSSYEQYF.

This clonotype was recorded a few times. One base away lies a much larger clone, so this may be a sequencing read error. This chain links TRBV28 with TRBJ2-1, with 8 bases that match TRBD2. The end of the DNA fits TRBJ2-7 better, so the J call may be wrong. From germline, CDR1 is MDHEN and CDR2 SYDVKM. This CDR3 spans 17 amino acids. The CDR3 bases are TGTGCCAGCAGTTTTAGTAGCGGGGTGAGCTCCTACAATGAGCAGTACTTC. This translates into CASSFSSGVSSYNEQYF.

The V call is TRBV7-4, the J call TRBJ2-3, with TRBD2 identical over 10 bases. The V gene end was trimmed by 2 bases and the J gene end by 2 bases; junction bases not matched to a gene: 10. CDR3 length: 18 residues. Germline V gives CDR1 SGHVT, CDR2 SQSDAQ. The CDR3 DNA sequence: TGTGCCAGCAGCTTAAGGAGCGGGGGGGCTACGTACACAGATACGCAGTATTTT. Amino acids: CASSLRSGGATYTDTQYF.

The chain recombines TRBV2 with TRBJ1-2, with D unresolved. Germline V gene sequence: CDR1 SNHLY, CDR2 FYNNEI. The CDR3 has 14 residues. V shed 6 bases and J shed 4 bases, with 15 bases lying between them. CDR3 loop: CASRFQAEIYGYTF. The CDR3 nucleotides are TGTGCCAGCAGATTTCAGGCGGAAATCTATGGCTACACCTTC.